This T cell receptor beta chain was retrieved from a study of shared clonotypes between healthy human individuals. The CDR3 has 14 amino acids. Trimming removed 3 bases from V and 5 bases from J, with 14 bases in between. Germline values: CDR1 SGHRS, CDR2 YFSETQ. Only in-frame clones appear in the TCRdb table, and some are missing; sequencing was by immunoSEQ multiplex PCR. The sample lists about 2.4 million clones, roughly 93% occurring once. This TCR was sampled from a man aged 18-30 years in good health. Some clones in this sample may be carry-over from other donors' samples. The rearrangement uses TRBV5-1 and TRBJ1-1, with D possibly being TRBD1 (5 bases). The sequenced material came from naive CD4+ T cells from PBMCs. Subset meaning: CD45RA+ positively selected. The CDR3 DNA sequence: TGCGCCAGCAGCTCAACCGGACAAATAACTGAAGCTTTCTTT. It yields the protein CASSSTGQITEAFF. Based on the CDR3 plus reference TRBV5-1 and TRBJ1-1, the full variable domain is KAGVTQTPRYLIKTRGQQVTLSCSPISGHRSVSWYQQTPGQGLQFLFEYFSETQRNKGNFPGRFSGRQFSNSRSEMNVSTLELGDSALYLCASSSTGQITEAFFGQGTRLTVV.